These T cell receptor beta chains were read from a single sample in a study of T cell responses to AZD1222 COVID-19 vaccine. Here immunoSEQ multiplex PCR was the method, and the copy in TCRdb shows in-frame clones only, minus some. The sample consists of about 72,000 clones, around 86% of them appearing once. The sequenced sample was peripheral blood, obtained on day 0 of AZD1222 vaccination. The origin of the receptors is an adult in good health. Both conserved end residues are part of each CDR3. The D gene is left open where the match is weak. The size field is filled for only some rows; it gives once, few, many or a size class.

>TRBJ1-4|TRBV6-1|few|NA
TGTGCCAGCAGTGAGTCCCTTGCTACTAATGAAAAACTGTTTTTT
CASSESLATNEKLFF
>TRBJ2-7|TRBV5-1|NA|NA
TGCGCCAGCAGGGAGGGATTGGGCTACGAGCAGTACTTC
CASREGLGYEQYF
>TRBJ2-1|TRBV9|NA|NA
TGTGCCAGCAGCGTAGGGCAGGGCATCACTCACAATGAGCAGTTCTTC
CASSVGQGITHNEQFF
>TRBJ2-7|TRBV3-1/TRBV3-2|few|TRBD1
TGTGCCAGCAGCCAAGAGGTTTACCTCTGGGGGGACAGGGGGAGGTACGAGCAGTACTTC
CASSQEVYLWGDRGRYEQYF
>TRBJ1-2|TRBV27|NA|NA
TGTGCCAGCAGTTTTGGGGGGCGGGTTGGCTACACCTTC
CASSFGGRVGYTF
>TRBJ1-2|TRBV30|once|NA
TGTGCCTGGAGGCCGGGGGCCCTCAGCGGCGGCTACACCTTC
CAWRPGALSGGYTF
>TRBJ1-2|TRBV4-1|NA|NA
TGCGCCAGCGGCCCGACGCCACAGATCTTTAACTATGGCTACACCTTC
CASGPTPQIFNYGYTF
>TRBJ2-1|TRBV30|NA|TRBD2
TGTGCCTGGAAGCGACTAGCGGGGGAATACAATGAGCAGTTCTTC
CAWKRLAGEYNEQFF
>TRBJ2-1|TRBV4-2|NA|NA
TGTGCCAGCAGCCAAGATTATTCGGGAGTGGGGTTAAATGAGCAGTTCTTC
CASSQDYSGVGLNEQFF
>TRBJ2-7|TRBV30|NA|TRBD2
TGTGCCTGGAGTGTAGGGAGGGTCTACGAGCAGTACTTC
CAWSVGRVYEQYF
>TRBJ1-1|TRBV12-5|NA|NA
TGTGCTAGTCAAGGGAACACTGAAGCTTTCTTT
CASQGNTEAFF
>TRBJ1-1|TRBV6-1|few|NA
TGTGCCAGCAGTGAGGCAGGGGTGGACACTGAAGCTTTCTTT
CASSEAGVDTEAFF
>TRBJ2-2|TRBV6-5|NA|NA
TGTGCCAGCAGTTACGGGGTGCACGACTACACCGGGGAGCTGTTTTTT
CASSYGVHDYTGELFF
>TRBJ2-1|TRBV6-2/TRBV6-3|NA|NA
TGTGCCAGCAGTGGAATAGTGTTCTACAATGAGCAGTTCTTC
CASSGIVFYNEQFF
>TRBJ1-1|TRBV4-1|NA|NA
TGCGCCAGCAGCCAAGACCCCTCGGGTAGGGAAGCTTTCTTT
CASSQDPSGREAFF
>TRBJ1-1|TRBV6-1|NA|NA
TGTGCCAGCAGTGACCCCCCGACCCCACGAGACACTGAAGCTTTCTTT
CASSDPPTPRDTEAFF
>TRBJ1-1|TRBV19|NA|NA
TGTGCCACTAAGGGACGGATGAACACTGAAGCTTTCTTT
CATKGRMNTEAFF
>TRBJ1-2|TRBV28|NA|NA
TGTGCCAGCAGTTCAAGCCCCCTAAACTATGGCTACACCTTC
CASSSSPLNYGYTF
>TRBJ1-3|TRBV7-8|NA|NA
TGTGCCAGCAGCTTCCGGGACAAACAAAACTCTGGAAACACCATATATTTT
CASSFRDKQNSGNTIYF
>TRBJ2-7|TRBV7-9|NA|NA
TGTGCCAGCAGCTTATCGGCCTCCAGGCAGTACTTC
CASSLSASRQYF
>TRBJ2-7|TRBV18|NA|TRBD2
TGTGCCAGCTCCGTAGCGGGGCGCGCCTACGAGCAGTACTTC
CASSVAGRAYEQYF
>TRBJ2-3|TRBV10-3|NA|NA
TGTGCCATCAGTGAGCTTTCCACCGGGATAGCCGCAGATACGCAGTATTTT
CAISELSTGIAADTQYF
>TRBJ2-7|TRBV5-4|NA|NA
TGTGCCAGCAGCTTTCCGGGTAACTCCTACGAGCAGTACTTC
CASSFPGNSYEQYF
>TRBJ2-3|TRBV30|NA|NA
TGTGCCTGGCGACCCGGGGGCACAGATACGCAGTATTTT
CAWRPGGTDTQYF
>TRBJ1-1|TRBV6-2/TRBV6-3|NA|NA
TGTGCCAGCAGGCCTGACGGTAGGGCTGAAGCTTTCTTT
CASRPDGRAEAFF
>TRBJ1-2|TRBV7-9|NA|TRBD1
TGTGCCAGCAGCCCGCCGGGACAGCTCTTCTATGGCTACACCTTC
CASSPPGQLFYGYTF
>TRBJ1-5|TRBV3-1/TRBV3-2|NA|NA
TGTGCCAGCAGCCAAGATAAGACAGTGAGCAATCAGCCCCAGCATTTT
CASSQDKTVSNQPQHF
>TRBJ2-3|TRBV9|NA|TRBD2
TGTGCCAGCAGTTTAGCGGGGGGGATAGATACGCAGTATTTT
CASSLAGGIDTQYF
>TRBJ1-6|TRBV6-2/TRBV6-3|NA|NA
TGTGCCAGCAGCAACGGGGAGGCACCCCTCCACTTT
CASSNGEAPLHF
>TRBJ2-3|TRBV7-2|NA|TRBD2
TGTGCCAGCAGAATGACTAGCGGGGGGCCTCAAGATACGCAGTATTTT
CASRMTSGGPQDTQYF
>TRBJ1-5|TRBV19|NA|NA
TGTGCCAGTAGTATGAGGCAGGTGGCTGCCAGCAATCAGCCCCAGCATTTT
CASSMRQVAASNQPQHF
>TRBJ2-1|TRBV4-3|NA|NA
TGCGCCAGCAGCCAAGAGGAGCAGGGTAGGAATGAGCAGTTCTTC
CASSQEEQGRNEQFF
>TRBJ1-1|TRBV2|NA|TRBD1
TGTGCCAGCAGCGGGACAGGGAACAATGAAGCTTTCTTT
CASSGTGNNEAFF
>TRBJ1-5|TRBV19|NA|TRBD1
TGTGCCAGTAGTATCATCACGGGACAGGGGGCCTGGCCCCAGCATTTT
CASSIITGQGAWPQHF
>TRBJ1-6|TRBV6-5|NA|TRBD1
TGTGCCAGCCGAAGGACAGGTTCACCCCTCCACTTT
CASRRTGSPLHF
>TRBJ2-5|TRBV4-1|NA|NA
TGCGCCAGCAGCCCGGGACTCCCAGAGACCCAGTACTTC
CASSPGLPETQYF
>TRBJ2-1|TRBV3-1/TRBV3-2|NA|NA
TGTGCCAGCAGCCAAGAGAGGGTGAGCTACAATGAGCAGTTCTTC
CASSQERVSYNEQFF
>TRBJ2-7|TRBV5-1|NA|NA
TGCGCCAGCAGCTTGCCCTCCTACGAGCAGTACTTC
CASSLPSYEQYF
>TRBJ1-5|TRBV6-2/TRBV6-3|NA|NA
TGTGCCAGCAGTTACATCCAGGCTAGCAATCAGCCCCAGCATTTT
CASSYIQASNQPQHF
>TRBJ1-4|TRBV30|NA|NA
TGTGCCTGGGTCAGCGGGGATGAAAAACTGTTTTTT
CAWVSGDEKLFF
>TRBJ2-5|TRBV4-1|NA|TRBD1
TGCGCCAGCCAACGAACAGGGGTCATCGGGGAGACCCAGTACTTC
CASQRTGVIGETQYF
>TRBJ1-1|TRBV2|NA|TRBD1
TGTGCCAGCAGTGGACAGGGGGGACCTGAAGCTTTCTTT
CASSGQGGPEAFF
>TRBJ1-2|TRBV19|NA|NA
TGTGCCAGTAGTATAACCTTACGGACAGCCTTGGGCTATGGCTACACCTTC
CASSITLRTALGYGYTF
>TRBJ1-1|TRBV27|NA|NA
TGTGCCAGCAGTGTGGGACTCATGAACACTGAAGCTTTCTTT
CASSVGLMNTEAFF
>TRBJ2-7|TRBV5-4|NA|NA
TGTGCCAGCAGCTTGGCGCCGAAGTACGAGCAGTACTTC
CASSLAPKYEQYF
>TRBJ1-4|TRBV9|NA|NA
TGTGCCAGCAGCGTAATGGGCAGGGTCGGAGCTAATGAAAAACTGTTTTTT
CASSVMGRVGANEKLFF
>TRBJ1-2|TRBV19|few|NA
TGTGCCACCTCCGGGCCCACTAACTATGGCTACACCTTC
CATSGPTNYGYTF
>TRBJ2-2|TRBV3-1/TRBV3-2|NA|TRBD2
TGTGCCAGCAGCCAACGATCGGGGGGACGAAACACCGGGGAGCTGTTTTTT
CASSQRSGGRNTGELFF
>TRBJ1-2|TRBV5-6|NA|TRBD1
TGTGCCAGCCGCTCTGGGGACAGGGCGGACTATGGCTACACCTTC
CASRSGDRADYGYTF
>TRBJ1-6|TRBV7-9|NA|TRBD1
TGTGCCAGCAGACACACAGGGGATCATTCACCCCTCCACTTT
CASRHTGDHSPLHF
>TRBJ1-2|TRBV15|NA|TRBD1
TGTGCCACCAGCACGGGACAGGGGGATGGCTACACCTTC
CATSTGQGDGYTF
>TRBJ1-1|TRBV11-1|NA|NA
TGTGCCAGCAGCTTATTACAGAGCGCTGAAGCTTTCTTT
CASSLLQSAEAFF
>TRBJ1-5|TRBV10-3|NA|NA
TGTGCCATCAGTGAGTTTGCCAATCAGCCCCAGCATTTT
CAISEFANQPQHF
>TRBJ2-7|TRBV6-6|few|NA
TGTGCCAGCAGTTCCCCGACTAGAACCGAGCAGTACTTC
CASSSPTRTEQYF
>TRBJ2-5|TRBV24-1|NA|NA
TGTGCCACCAGTGATTTGCAGGAAGAGACCCAGTACTTC
CATSDLQEETQYF
>TRBJ2-1|TRBV7-3|once|NA
TGTGCCAGCAGCTTAGGCGGGGCAGCCTCGAGCTCCTACAATGAGCAGTTCTTC
CASSLGGAASSSYNEQFF
>TRBJ1-1|TRBV3-1/TRBV3-2|NA|NA
TGTGCCAGCAGCGTCAGGGTAGGGAACACTGAAGCTTTCTTT
CASSVRVGNTEAFF
>TRBJ2-2|TRBV5-5|NA|NA
TGTGCCAGCAGCTTGGAAGGGACGGAGAACACCGGGGAGCTGTTTTTT
CASSLEGTENTGELFF